The rows below give T cell receptor beta chains drawn from one sample of a study of T cells after yellow fever vaccination. MiXCR was run by TCRdb on the 5' RACE reads, yielding one entry per CDR3 protein. The top ten clones hold about 15% of a sample with 350,000 to 450,000 distinct CDR3 sequences, 6.2% of them seen once. Sequenced material: PBMCs, taken 5 days after the yellow fever booster vaccination. The source is a man younger than 40 who received the YFV17D yellow fever vaccine. Both conserved end residues are part of each CDR3. The order of the fields is V gene, clone size, D gene, J gene, CDR3 DNA, CDR3 protein. D genes are given only for firm matches. Clone sizes are given selectively: once, few, many, or a class where the clone is expanded.

TRBV28	NA	NA	TRBJ1-3	TGTGCCAGCAGTCTAAATCCCCTATCTGGAAACACCATATATTTT	CASSLNPLSGNTIYF
TRBV7-2	few	NA	TRBJ2-5	TGTGCCAGCAGCTTCGGGGCCGGGACAAGGTACCAAGAGACCCAGTACTTC	CASSFGAGTRYQETQYF
TRBV12-3/TRBV12-4	NA	TRBD2	TRBJ2-1	TGTGCCAGCCTTTACCAGACTAGCGATGAGCAGTTCTTC	CASLYQTSDEQFF
TRBV25-1	NA	NA	TRBJ1-6	TGTGCCAGCAGTGAGCAGGAACCGAGCTCCTATAATTCACCCCTCCACTTT	CASSEQEPSSYNSPLHF
TRBV28	NA	TRBD1	TRBJ2-3	TGTGCCAGCAGTTTCAGGGGACAGCTCATTCAGGATACGCAGTATTTT	CASSFRGQLIQDTQYF
TRBV29-1	NA	TRBD1	TRBJ1-1	TGCAGCGTGGAGGGACAGGGTAAAGCTTTCTTT	CSVEGQGKAFF
TRBV7-2	few	TRBD2	TRBJ2-1	TGTGCCAGCAGCTTAGTTCCTAGCGGGACTGGAAATGAGCAGTTCTTC	CASSLVPSGTGNEQFF
TRBV3-1	few	TRBD2	TRBJ2-2	TGTGCCAGCAGGTATGGACTAGCGGAAATCGCGAACACCGGGGAGCTGTTTTTT	CASRYGLAEIANTGELFF
TRBV7-2	NA	NA	TRBJ2-5	TGTGCCAGCAGCTACTTGGGGTCGGAGACCCAGTACTTC	CASSYLGSETQYF
TRBV20-1	NA	TRBD1	TRBJ2-3	TGCAGTGCTAGATCCCCTCCCGGGACAGGGTCAACAGATACGCAGTATTTT	CSARSPPGTGSTDTQYF
TRBV7-9	many	NA	TRBJ2-7	TGTGCCAGCAGGTTAAGACAGTACCATTACGAGCAGTACTTC	CASRLRQYHYEQYF
TRBV20-1	few	NA	TRBJ2-1	TGCAGTGCTAGAGCGGGAACTTACAATGAGCAGTTCTTC	CSARAGTYNEQFF
TRBV6-2/TRBV6-3	NA	NA	TRBJ2-1	TGTGCCAGCAGTTCAGTCGGCGGCATCTACAATGAGCAGTTCTTC	CASSSVGGIYNEQFF
TRBV5-6	NA	NA	TRBJ2-2	TGTGCCAGCAGCTTGGCCCCGGGGCAGACAAGGGGCGGGACCGGGGAGCTGTTTTTT	CASSLAPGQTRGGTGELFF
TRBV6-2/TRBV6-3	NA	TRBD1	TRBJ1-1	TGTGCCAGCAGTAAATCCGGGACAGGGGGCACTGAAGCTTTCTTT	CASSKSGTGGTEAFF
TRBV9	many	NA	TRBJ2-1	TGTGCCAGCAGCGAGAGAACTAGCAATGAGCAGTTCTTC	CASSERTSNEQFF
TRBV4-3	NA	TRBD1	TRBJ1-6	TGCGCCAGCAGCCCGACAGGGTGGGGTATCAATTCACCCCTCCACTTT	CASSPTGWGINSPLHF
TRBV20-1	few	TRBD1	TRBJ2-4	TGCAGTGCCCGGACAGGGGAGGACATTCAGTACTTC	CSARTGEDIQYF
TRBV18	NA	TRBD1	TRBJ2-7	TGTGCCAGCTCACCCTTCCCGGACAGGGGCGCGGACGAGCAGTACTTC	CASSPFPDRGADEQYF
TRBV28	few	TRBD1	TRBJ2-5	TGTGCCAGCAGTGTTACAGGGGAAGAGACCCAGTACTTC	CASSVTGEETQYF
TRBV20-1	few	NA	TRBJ2-3	TGCAGTGCTAGAATTAGCGGAAGAATCACAGATACGCAGTATTTT	CSARISGRITDTQYF
TRBV5-4	few	NA	TRBJ2-2	TGTGCCAGCAGCGGGACCTCGCGGGATCACGGGGAGCTGTTTTTT	CASSGTSRDHGELFF
TRBV7-8	NA	NA	TRBJ2-1	TGTGCCAGCATCGGTTACAATGAGCAGTTCTTC	CASIGYNEQFF
TRBV20-1	many	NA	TRBJ2-7	TGCAGTGCAACGACGCAGCTAACCTACGAGCAGTACTTC	CSATTQLTYEQYF
TRBV5-6	few	NA	TRBJ2-2	TGTGCCAGCAGCTTACGGGTGGCCGGGGAGCTGTTTTTT	CASSLRVAGELFF
TRBV11-3	many	TRBD2	TRBJ2-3	TGTGCCAGCAGCAAACGGCTAGCGGGAGGTATAGATACGCAGTATTTT	CASSKRLAGGIDTQYF
TRBV28	many	TRBD2	TRBJ2-5	TGTGCCAGCAGTACGCGACTAGCGTATCAAGAGACCCAGTACTTC	CASSTRLAYQETQYF
TRBV6-1	NA	NA	TRBJ2-5	TGTGCCAGCAGCTCCATTCGGGACCAGGTTTCGGAGACCCAGTACTTC	CASSSIRDQVSETQYF
TRBV12-3/TRBV12-4	many	NA	TRBJ1-1	TGTGCCAGCAGTTTCCGGGTTTCGAACACTGAAGCTTTCTTT	CASSFRVSNTEAFF
TRBV20-1	many	NA	TRBJ2-7	TGCAGTGCTAGATCAGGGGAGGGGACCTACGAGCAGTACTTC	CSARSGEGTYEQYF
TRBV5-1	many	NA	TRBJ2-3	TGCGCCAGCAGCTTCCTTAACAGGGACACAGATACGCAGTATTTT	CASSFLNRDTDTQYF
TRBV18	once	TRBD2	TRBJ2-1	TGTGCCAGCTCAGTCGGACTAGCGGGACCGGATGAGCAGTTCTTC	CASSVGLAGPDEQFF
TRBV6-2/TRBV6-3	many	TRBD2	TRBJ2-1	TGTGCCAGCAGTTCCCTCGGACTAGCGACCAATGAGCAGTTCTTC	CASSSLGLATNEQFF
TRBV18	NA	NA	TRBJ2-3	TGTGCCAGCTCACCCCCCTCTATTGGAGGGACAGATACGCAGTATTTT	CASSPPSIGGTDTQYF
TRBV20-1	few	TRBD2	TRBJ2-5	TGCAGTGCTAGAGATCTCTATGGACTAGCGGGAGGAGAGACCCAGTACTTC	CSARDLYGLAGGETQYF
TRBV28	NA	NA	TRBJ2-7	TGTGCCAGCAGGTCAAATAGCGGAGGAGCCTACGAGCAGTACTTC	CASRSNSGGAYEQYF
TRBV23-1	NA	NA	TRBJ2-7	TGCGCCAGCAGTCAGTTCGGGGTCTACGAGCAGTACTTC	CASSQFGVYEQYF
TRBV2	few	NA	TRBJ2-3	TGTGCCAGCCTATCCGGGAAGACAGATACGCAGTATTTT	CASLSGKTDTQYF